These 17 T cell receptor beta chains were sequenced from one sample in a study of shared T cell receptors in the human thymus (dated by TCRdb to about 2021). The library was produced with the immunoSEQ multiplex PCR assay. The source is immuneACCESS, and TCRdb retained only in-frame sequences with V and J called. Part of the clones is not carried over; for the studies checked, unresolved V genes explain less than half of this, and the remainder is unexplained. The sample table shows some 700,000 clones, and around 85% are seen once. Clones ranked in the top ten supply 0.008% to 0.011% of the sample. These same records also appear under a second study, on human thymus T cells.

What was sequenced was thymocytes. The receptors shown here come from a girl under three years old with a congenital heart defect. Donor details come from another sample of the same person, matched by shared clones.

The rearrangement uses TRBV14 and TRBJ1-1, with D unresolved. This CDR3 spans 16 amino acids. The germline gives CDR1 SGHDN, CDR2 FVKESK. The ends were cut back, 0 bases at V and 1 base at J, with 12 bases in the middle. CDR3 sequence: CASSQEVRLANTEAFF. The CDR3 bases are TGTGCCAGCAGCCAAGAAGTGAGGCTGGCGAACACTGAAGCTTTCTTT. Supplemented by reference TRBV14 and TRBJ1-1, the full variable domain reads EAGVTQFPSHSVIEKGQTVTLRCDPISGHDNLYWYRRVMGKEIKFLLHFVKESKQDESGMPNNRFLAERTGGTYSTLKVQPAELEDSGVYFCASSQEVRLANTEAFFGQGTRLTVV.

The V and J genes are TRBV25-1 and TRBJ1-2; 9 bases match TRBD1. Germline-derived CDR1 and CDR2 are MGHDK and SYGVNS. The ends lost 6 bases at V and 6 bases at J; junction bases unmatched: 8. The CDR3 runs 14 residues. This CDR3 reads CASSPQGAIDGYTF. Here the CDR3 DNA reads TGTGCCAGCAGCCCACAGGGGGCGATCGATGGCTACACCTTC.

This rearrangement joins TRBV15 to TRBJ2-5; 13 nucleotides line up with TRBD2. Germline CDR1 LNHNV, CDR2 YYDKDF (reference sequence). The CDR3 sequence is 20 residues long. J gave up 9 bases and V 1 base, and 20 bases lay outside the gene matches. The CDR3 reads CATSRVWVTSGGPPPGAQYF. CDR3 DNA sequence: TGTGCCACCAGCAGAGTCTGGGTGACTAGCGGGGGGCCACCCCCAGGGGCCCAGTACTTC.

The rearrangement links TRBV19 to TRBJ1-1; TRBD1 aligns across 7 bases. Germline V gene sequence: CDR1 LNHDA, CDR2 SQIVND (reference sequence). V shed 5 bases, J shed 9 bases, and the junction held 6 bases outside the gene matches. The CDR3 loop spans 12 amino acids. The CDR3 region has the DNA TGTGCCAGTAGTCATGGCAGGGGGAAAGCTTTCTTT. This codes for CASSHGRGKAFF.

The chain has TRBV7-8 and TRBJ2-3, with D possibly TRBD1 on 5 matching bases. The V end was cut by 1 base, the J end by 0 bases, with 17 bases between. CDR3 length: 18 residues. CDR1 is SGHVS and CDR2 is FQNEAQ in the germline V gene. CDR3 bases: TGTGCCAGCAGCTTAGGGGTTCTAGGCAGGGAAAGCACAGATACGCAGTATTTT. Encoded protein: CASSLGVLGRESTDTQYF. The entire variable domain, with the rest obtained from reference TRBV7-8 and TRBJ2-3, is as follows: GAGVSQSPRYKVAKRGQDVALRCDPISGHVSLFWYQQALGQGPEFLTYFQNEAQLDKSGLPSDRFFAERPEGSVSTLKIQRTQQEDSAVYLCASSLGVLGRESTDTQYFGPGTRLTVL.

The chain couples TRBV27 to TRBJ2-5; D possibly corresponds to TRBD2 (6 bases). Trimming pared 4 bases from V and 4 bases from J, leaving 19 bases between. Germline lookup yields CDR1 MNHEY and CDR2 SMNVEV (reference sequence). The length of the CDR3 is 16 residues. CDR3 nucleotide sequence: TGTGCCAGCAGTTCGCGGAGGGGAAGGGTGGGAGAGACCCAGTACTTC. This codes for CASSSRRGRVGETQYF.

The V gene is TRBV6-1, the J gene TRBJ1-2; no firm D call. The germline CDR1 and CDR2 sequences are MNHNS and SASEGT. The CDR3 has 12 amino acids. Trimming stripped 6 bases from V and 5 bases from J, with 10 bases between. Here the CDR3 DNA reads TGTGCCAGCAGCGGAGTTATGTATGGCTACACCTTC. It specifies CASSGVMYGYTF.

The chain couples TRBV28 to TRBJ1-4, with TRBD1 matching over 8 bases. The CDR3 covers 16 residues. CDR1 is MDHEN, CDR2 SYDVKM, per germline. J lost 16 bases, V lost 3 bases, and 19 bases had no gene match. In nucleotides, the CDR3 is TGTGCCAGCAGTTTCGACCTGACAGGGGTTTCTCCCGCATGGTTTTTT. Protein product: CASSFDLTGVSPAWFF.

The CDR3 DNA reads as TGTGCCAGCTCACCCCCTGGGGAGGGCTCTGGGGCCAACGTCCTGACTTTC. It yields the protein CASSPPGEGSGANVLTF. This chain uses TRBV18 with TRBJ2-6; 7 bases are a match to TRBD2. Germline V gene data show CDR1 as KGHSH and CDR2 as LQKENI. CDR3 size: 17 residues. With 3 bases clipped from V and 0 bases from J, the junction kept 5 bases outside the gene matches. The full variable domain, with the rest looked up from reference TRBV18 and TRBJ2-6, is NAGVMQNPRHLVRRRGQEARLRCSPMKGHSHVYWYRQLPEEGLKFMVYLQKENIIDESGMPKERFSAEFPKEGPSILRIQQVVRGDSAAYFCASSPPGEGSGANVLTFGAGSRLTVL.

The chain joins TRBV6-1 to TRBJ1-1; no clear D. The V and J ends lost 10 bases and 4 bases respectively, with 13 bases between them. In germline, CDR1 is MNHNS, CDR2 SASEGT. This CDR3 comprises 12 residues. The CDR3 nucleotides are TGTGCCACGAAGGGAGTGAGCACTGAAGCTTTCTTT. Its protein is CATKGVSTEAFF.

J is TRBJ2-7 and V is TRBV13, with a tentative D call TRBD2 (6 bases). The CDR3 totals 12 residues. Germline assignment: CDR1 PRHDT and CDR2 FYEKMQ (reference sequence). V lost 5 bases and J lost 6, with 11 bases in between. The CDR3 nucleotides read TGTGCCAGCAGCCTTAGGGGAGGCGAGCAGTACTTC. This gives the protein CASSLRGGEQYF. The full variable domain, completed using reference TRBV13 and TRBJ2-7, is AAGVIQSPRHLIKEKRETATLKCYPIPRHDTVYWYQQGPGQDPQFLISFYEKMQSDKGSIPDRFSAQQFSDYHSELNMSSLELGDSALYFCASSLRGGEQYFGPGTRLTVT.

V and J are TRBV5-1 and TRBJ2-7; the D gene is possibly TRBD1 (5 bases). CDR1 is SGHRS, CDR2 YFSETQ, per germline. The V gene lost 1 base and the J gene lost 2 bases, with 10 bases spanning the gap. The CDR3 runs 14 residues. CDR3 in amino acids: CASSLSQGTYEQYF. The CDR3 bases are TGCGCCAGCAGCTTGAGCCAGGGAACCTACGAGCAGTACTTC.

The CDR3 DNA is TGCGCCAGCAGCCGATATACGGGACAGAAATTAGCGAACACTGAAGCTTTCTTT. Its translation: CASSRYTGQKLANTEAFF. The rearrangement uses TRBV4-1 and TRBJ1-1, with 7 bases fitting TRBD1. Per the germline V gene, CDR1 is MGHRA and CDR2 is YSYEKL. CDR3 length: 18 residues. The ends lost 4 bases at V and 1 base at J; junction bases unmatched: 15.

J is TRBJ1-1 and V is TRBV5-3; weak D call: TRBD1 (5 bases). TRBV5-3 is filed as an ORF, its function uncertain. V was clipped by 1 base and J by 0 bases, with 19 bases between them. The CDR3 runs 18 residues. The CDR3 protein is CARSLFPGPGVMNTEAFF. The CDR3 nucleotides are TGTGCCAGAAGCTTGTTCCCCGGGCCGGGGGTGATGAACACTGAAGCTTTCTTT.

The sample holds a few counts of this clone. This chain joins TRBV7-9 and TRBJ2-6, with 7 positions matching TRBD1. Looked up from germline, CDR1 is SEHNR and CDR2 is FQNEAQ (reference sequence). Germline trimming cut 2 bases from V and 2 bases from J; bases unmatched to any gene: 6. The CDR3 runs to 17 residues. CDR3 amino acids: CASSLYATGAGANVLTF. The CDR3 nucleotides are TGTGCCAGCAGCTTATACGCAACAGGGGCTGGGGCCAACGTCCTGACTTTC. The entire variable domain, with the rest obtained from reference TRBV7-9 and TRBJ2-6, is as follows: DTGVSQNPRHKITKRGQNVTFRCDPISEHNRLYWYRQTLGQGPEFLTYFQNEAQLEKSRLLSDRFSAERPKGSFSTLEIQRTEQGDSAMYLCASSLYATGAGANVLTFGAGSRLTVL.

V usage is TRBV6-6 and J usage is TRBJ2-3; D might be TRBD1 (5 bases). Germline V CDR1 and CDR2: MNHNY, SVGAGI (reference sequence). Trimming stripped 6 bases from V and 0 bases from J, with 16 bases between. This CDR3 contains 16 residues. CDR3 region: CASRHPRDSSTDTQYF. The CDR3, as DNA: TGTGCCAGCAGACACCCCAGGGATTCTAGCACAGATACGCAGTATTTT.

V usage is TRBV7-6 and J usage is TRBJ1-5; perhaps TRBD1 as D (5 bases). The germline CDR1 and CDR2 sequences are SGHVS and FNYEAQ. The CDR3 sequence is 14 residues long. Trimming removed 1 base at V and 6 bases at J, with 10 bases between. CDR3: CASSLGRGSQPQHF. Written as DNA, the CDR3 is TGTGCCAGCAGCTTAGGACGGGGGAGTCAGCCCCAGCATTTT. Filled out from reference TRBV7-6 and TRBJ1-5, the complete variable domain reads GAGVSQSPRYKVTKRGQDVALRCDPISGHVSLYWYRQALGQGPEFLTYFNYEAQQDKSGLPNDRFSAERPEGSISTLTIQRTEQRDSAMYRCASSLGRGSQPQHFGDGTRLSIL.